What follows are 21 T cell receptor beta chains derived from one specimen sequenced in a study of blood T cell repertoires in COVID-19. The table came from immunoSEQ multiplex PCR; TCRdb's copy has only in-frame clones and leaves some out. The sample lists 35,000 or so clones; more than 75% were seen once. Sequencing input: peripheral blood. These TCRs come from a man between 65 and 85 years old with acute or convalescent COVID-19.

The chain couples TRBV3-1 (or the pseudogene TRBV3-2) to TRBJ2-5, with D possibly being TRBD1 (5 bases). Trimming shortened V by 4 bases and J by 12 bases, and 18 bases separated the two germline ends. The CDR3 loop spans 13 amino acids. CDR1 and CDR2 from the germline V gene are LGHDT and YNNKEL (reference sequence). The CDR3 is CASSPTYEGEEYF. DNA for the CDR3: TGTGCCAGCAGCCCGACTTATGAAGGGGAAGAGTACTTC.

The V gene is TRBV7-2, the J gene TRBJ2-7; 10 bases are shared with TRBD1. The CDR3 covers 16 residues. In germline, CDR1 is SGHTA, CDR2 FQGNSA. Trimming at V came to 3 bases and at J to 2 bases, leaving 7 bases not matched to a gene. CDR3 region: CASSFLPTGGPYEQYF. The CDR3 coding sequence is TGTGCCAGCAGCTTTCTTCCGACAGGGGGCCCCTACGAGCAGTACTTC. Full variable domain (remainder filled in from reference TRBV7-2 and TRBJ2-7): GAGVSQSPSNKVTEKGKDVELRCDPISGHTALYWYRQSLGQGLEFLIYFQGNSAPDKSGLPSDRFSAERTGGSVSTLTIQRTQQEDSAVYLCASSFLPTGGPYEQYFGPGTRLTVT.

V usage is TRBV29-1 and J usage is TRBJ2-3, with TRBD2 matching over 9 bases. Germline V gene lookup returns CDR1 SQVTM and CDR2 ANQGSEA. The CDR3 extends over 15 amino acids. The J segment lost 2 bases and the V segment lost 2 bases, leaving 5 bases of the junction unmatched. CDR3 residues: CSVERTSGPTDTQYF. The CDR3 DNA is TGCAGCGTTGAAAGAACTAGCGGGCCCACAGATACGCAGTATTTT.

CDR3 protein: CASSQQEGGSPLHF. CDR3 DNA: TGTGCCAGCAGCCAACAGGAGGGAGGTTCACCCCTCCACTTT. The V call is TRBV3-1 (or the pseudogene TRBV3-2), the J call TRBJ1-6; D gene uncertain. V lost 2 bases and J 9 bases, leaving 11 bases between the germline ends. Germline CDR1 and CDR2: LGHDT and YNNKEL (reference sequence). The CDR3 is made up of 14 amino acids.

The V call is TRBV4-1, the J call TRBJ1-1; no definite D call. Trimming pared 3 bases from V and 1 base from J, leaving 12 bases between. Germline V gene lookup returns CDR1 MGHRA and CDR2 YSYEKL. The CDR3 length is 15 residues. The CDR3 is CASSQAGGGNTEAFF. CDR3 in DNA: TGCGCCAGCAGCCAGGCGGGTGGCGGGAACACTGAAGCTTTCTTT.

This clone was seen a single time. The gene calls are TRBV18 and TRBJ2-1, with D tentatively TRBD2 (6 bases). The germline gives CDR1 KGHSH, CDR2 LQKENI. V lost 1 base and J lost 3, with 13 bases in between. This CDR3 comprises 16 residues. CDR3 sequence reads: CASSPLRLGGYNEQFF. CDR3 nucleotide sequence: TGTGCCAGCTCACCACTGAGACTAGGAGGCTACAATGAGCAGTTCTTC.

The chain carries TRBV5-8 and TRBJ1-5, with 7 bases aligning to TRBD1. After removal of 0 bases from V and 7 bases from J, the junction contained 7 bases not matched to a gene. The germline gives CDR1 SGHTS, CDR2 YDEGEE. The CDR3 runs 15 residues. The CDR3 DNA reads TGTGCCAGCAGCTTGGGCTCACAGGGGCGCCAGCCCCAGCATTTT. Its protein is CASSLGSQGRQPQHF.

The rearrangement links TRBV3-1 (or the pseudogene TRBV3-2) to TRBJ2-3; D is unclear. CDR3 size: 14 residues. Per germline, CDR1 LGHDT and CDR2 YNNKEL (reference sequence). The V end lost 0 bases, the J end lost 3 bases, and 7 bases lay between the germline ends. DNA for the CDR3: TGTGCCAGCAGCCAAGATATCCGTACAGATACGCAGTATTTT. Translation gives CASSQDIRTDTQYF.

This chain connects TRBV6-6 to TRBJ2-1; 10 nucleotides agree with TRBD2. V trimming: 2 bases; J trimming: 7 bases; junction bases outside the gene matches: 8. This CDR3 is built from 16 residues. Germline V gene sequence: CDR1 MNHNY, CDR2 SVGAGI (reference sequence). The CDR3 is CASSYPQAGGRNEQFF. CDR3 nucleotides: TGTGCCAGCAGTTACCCACAAGCGGGAGGGAGGAATGAGCAGTTCTTC.

J is TRBJ2-5 and V is TRBV6-2 or TRBV6-3; 8 bases are shared with TRBD1. After removal of 2 bases from V and 2 bases from J, the junction contained 10 bases not matched to a gene. The CDR3 spans 17 residues. Germline-derived CDR1 and CDR2 are MNHEY and SVGEGT. The CDR3 loop is CASSYATPGQAQETQYF. Here the CDR3 DNA reads TGTGCCAGCAGTTACGCCACCCCGGGACAGGCTCAAGAGACCCAGTACTTC.

The rearrangement joins TRBV5-4 to TRBJ2-5; 12 bases are shared with TRBD2. The germline V gene encodes CDR1 SGHNT and CDR2 YYREEE (reference sequence). The CDR3 is 16 amino acids. V lost 4 bases and J lost 1; bases outside the gene matches: 5. The CDR3 sequence is CASSPVLAGGQETQYF. CDR3 DNA sequence: TGTGCCAGCAGCCCGGTACTAGCGGGAGGCCAAGAGACCCAGTACTTC.

This chain uses TRBV15 with TRBJ2-1; D may be TRBD1 (6 bases). CDR1 LNHNV and CDR2 YYDKDF come from the germline V gene (reference sequence). V gave up 0 bases and J gave up 4 bases, with 13 bases separating them. The CDR3 loop spans 16 amino acids. The CDR3 spells CATSREGLGGYNEQFF. Written as DNA, the CDR3 is TGTGCCACCAGCAGAGAAGGGCTAGGGGGATACAATGAGCAGTTCTTC.

The rearrangement uses TRBV29-1 and TRBJ2-3; D ambiguous. Trimming stripped 4 bases from V and 0 bases from J, with 17 bases between. The germline V gene has CDR1 SQVTM and CDR2 ANQGSEA. There are 16 residues in the CDR3. The CDR3 sequence: CSVGKAQASSTDTQYF. CDR3 nucleotides: TGCAGCGTTGGGAAAGCGCAAGCCTCTAGCACAGATACGCAGTATTTT.

V is TRBV7-9 and J is TRBJ2-1; 9 positions match TRBD2. The germline CDR1 and CDR2 sequences are SEHNR and FQNEAQ (reference sequence). This CDR3 is 12 amino acids long. With V trimmed by 4 bases and J by 15 bases, 7 bases remained unmatched. CDR3 residues: CASSSGTSSAFF. The CDR3, as DNA: TGTGCCAGCAGCTCAGGGACTAGCTCTGCGTTCTTC.

The chain couples TRBV10-3 to TRBJ1-2; TRBD1 aligns across 9 bases. Germline V gene lookup returns CDR1 ENHRY and CDR2 SYGVKD. The CDR3 is made up of 16 amino acids. The V and J ends lost 0 bases and 8 bases, in that order; junction bases with no gene match: 10. The CDR3 nucleotides read TGTGCCATCAGTGAGTCCTCCGGGACAGGGAATGGCGGCTACACCTTC. This gives the protein CAISESSGTGNGGYTF.

The V call is TRBV14, the J call TRBJ1-1; D unclear. The CDR3 is 14 residues long. Trimming removed 0 bases from V and 5 bases from J, with 10 bases in between. Germline V gives CDR1 SGHDN, CDR2 FVKESK. CDR3 DNA sequence: TGTGCCAGCAGCCAAGAAAACCAGAGGACTGAAGCTTTCTTT. It is translated as CASSQENQRTEAFF.

The chain has TRBV28 and TRBJ1-6, with 9 bases identical to TRBD1. This CDR3 is 13 amino acids long. The germline V gene has CDR1 MDHEN and CDR2 SYDVKM. The trim removed 6 bases at V and 9 bases at J, leaving 3 bases unmatched. The CDR3 spells CASRQQGASPLHF. DNA for the CDR3: TGTGCCAGCAGGCAACAGGGGGCTTCACCCCTCCACTTT. Drawing the rest from reference TRBV28 and TRBJ1-6, the complete variable domain is DVKVTQSSRYLVKRTGEKVFLECVQDMDHENMFWYRQDPGLGLRLIYFSYDVKMKEKGDIPEGYSVSREKKERFSLILESASTNQTSMYLCASRQQGASPLHFGNGTRLTVT.

This chain joins TRBV19 and TRBJ2-1, with D uncertain. Per germline, CDR1 LNHDA and CDR2 SQIVND (reference sequence). V was shortened by 0 bases and J by 2 bases, with 8 bases between the two germline ends. This CDR3 spans 15 amino acids. The CDR3: CASSIDQNTYNEQFF. As DNA, the CDR3 is TGTGCCAGTAGTATAGATCAGAACACCTACAATGAGCAGTTCTTC.

The CDR3 region has the DNA TGTGCCAGCAGCTTCCACTCGGTCGGGGCCAACGTCCTGACTTTC. Its protein product is CASSFHSVGANVLTF. The chain has TRBV7-2 and TRBJ2-6; D gene ambiguous. The CDR3 has 15 amino acids. Germline assignment: CDR1 SGHTA and CDR2 FQGNSA. With 3 bases removed from V and 4 bases from J, the gap between germline ends came to 10 bases.

The V call is TRBV9, the J call TRBJ1-1, with TRBD1 matching 8 bases. This CDR3 region has 13 residues. Germline V gene sequence: CDR1 SGDLS, CDR2 YYNGEE. The junction had 1 base not matched to a gene; V was cut back by 3 bases and J by 3 bases. CDR3 sequence (DNA): TGTGCCAGCAGCGCGGGACAGGACACTGAAGCTTTCTTT. It codes for CASSAGQDTEAFF.

This sequence joins TRBV5-1 and TRBJ1-2; D is perhaps TRBD1 (6 bases). This CDR3 has 15 residues. Deletions cut 4 bases from V and 6 bases from J, with 19 bases between. The germline V gene has CDR1 SGHRS and CDR2 YFSETQ. The CDR3 DNA follows: TGCGCCAGCAGCAGAACAGGGATTGCGGGGGATGGCTACACCTTC. This gives the protein CASSRTGIAGDGYTF.